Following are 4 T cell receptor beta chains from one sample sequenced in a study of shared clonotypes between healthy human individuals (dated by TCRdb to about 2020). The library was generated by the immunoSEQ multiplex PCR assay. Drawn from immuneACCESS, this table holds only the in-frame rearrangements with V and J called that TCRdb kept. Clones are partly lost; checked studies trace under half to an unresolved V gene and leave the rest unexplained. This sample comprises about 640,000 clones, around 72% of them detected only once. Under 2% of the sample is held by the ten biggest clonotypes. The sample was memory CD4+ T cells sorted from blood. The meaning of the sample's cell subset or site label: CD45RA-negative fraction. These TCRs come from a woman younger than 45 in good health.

The CDR3 sequence is CASSPPSHSKNIQYF. CDR3 coding DNA: TGTGCCAGCTCACCCCCCAGCCACTCCAAAAACATTCAGTACTTC. V is TRBV18 and J is TRBJ2-4, with no clear D. V was trimmed by 3 bases and J by 2 bases, leaving 11 bases between them. CDR3 size: 15 residues. Germline CDR1 is KGHSH and CDR2 is LQKENI.

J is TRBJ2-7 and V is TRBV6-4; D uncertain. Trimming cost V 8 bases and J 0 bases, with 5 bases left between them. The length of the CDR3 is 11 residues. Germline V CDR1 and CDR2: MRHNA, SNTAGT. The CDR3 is CASADSYEQYF. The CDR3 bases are TGTGCCAGCGCCGACTCCTACGAGCAGTACTTC.

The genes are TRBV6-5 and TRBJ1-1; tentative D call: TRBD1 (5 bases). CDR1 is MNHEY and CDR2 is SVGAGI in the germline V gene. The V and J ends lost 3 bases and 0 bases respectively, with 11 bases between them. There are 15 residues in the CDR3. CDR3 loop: CASSYQPTVNTEAFF. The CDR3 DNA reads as TGTGCCAGCAGTTATCAACCGACAGTGAACACTGAAGCTTTCTTT.

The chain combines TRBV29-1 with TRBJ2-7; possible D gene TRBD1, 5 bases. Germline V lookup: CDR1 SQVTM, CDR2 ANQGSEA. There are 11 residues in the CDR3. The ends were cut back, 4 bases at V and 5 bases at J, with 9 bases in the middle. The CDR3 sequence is CSVGGRHEQYF. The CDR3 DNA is TGCAGCGTTGGGGGCAGGCACGAGCAGTACTTC.